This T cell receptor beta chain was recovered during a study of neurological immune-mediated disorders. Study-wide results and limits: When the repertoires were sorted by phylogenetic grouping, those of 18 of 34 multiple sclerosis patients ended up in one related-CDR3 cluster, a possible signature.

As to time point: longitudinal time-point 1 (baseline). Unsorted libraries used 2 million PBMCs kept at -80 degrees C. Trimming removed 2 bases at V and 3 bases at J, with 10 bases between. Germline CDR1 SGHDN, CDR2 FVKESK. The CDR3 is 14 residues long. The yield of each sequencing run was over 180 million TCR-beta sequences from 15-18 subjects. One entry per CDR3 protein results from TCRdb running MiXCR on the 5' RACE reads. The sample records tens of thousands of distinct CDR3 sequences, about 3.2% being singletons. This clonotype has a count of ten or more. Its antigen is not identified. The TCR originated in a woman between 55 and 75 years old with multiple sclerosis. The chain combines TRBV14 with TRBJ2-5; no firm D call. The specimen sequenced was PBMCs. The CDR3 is CASSQYGPKETQYF. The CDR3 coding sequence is TGTGCCAGCAGCCAATACGGACCAAAAGAGACCCAGTACTTC.